The 20 T cell receptor beta chains presented below share a single source sample, sequenced in a study of regulatory T cells in long-lasting Graves disease. Noted time point: newly diagnosed GD, antithyroid drugs for less than 3 months. The authors made the TCR library using RNA they extracted from PBMCs. TCR beta libraries were built with iRepertoire HTBI primers and Arm-PCR of CDR3 regions. TCRdb fed the multiplex PCR reads into MiXCR, producing one record per CDR3 protein. The sample yields around 500,000 distinct CDR3 sequences, about 15% seen once. The sample was also linked to a second study, of T cells in Graves' hyperthyroidism and ophthalmopathy.

The specimen comprised peripheral blood mononuclear cells (PBMCs), sampled at new diagnosis, from a patient treated with antithyroid drugs. These receptors all stem from a woman aged 40 to 65 with Graves disease.

In its sample, this clonotype was seen a few times. The chain recombines TRBV7-2 with TRBJ2-1; D not certain. CDR3 length: 14 amino acids. CDR1 is SGHTA, CDR2 FQGNSA, per germline. V was cut by 7 bases and J by 6 bases, with 16 bases left in between. The CDR3: CASTSLDRVNEQFF. In DNA, the CDR3 is TGTGCCAGCACCTCCCTCGACCGGGTCAATGAGCAGTTCTTC.

This clonotype appeared many times. The chain links TRBV28 to TRBJ2-5; possibly TRBD1 for D (6 bases). The CDR3 sequence is 14 residues long. CDR1 is MDHEN and CDR2 is SYDVKM in the germline V gene. V lost 4 bases to trimming and J lost 5 bases, with 14 bases between them. The CDR3 reads CASSSEGVSETQYF. Written as DNA, the CDR3 is TGTGCCAGCAGTTCCGAGGGGGTCTCGGAGACCCAGTACTTC.

This clonotype was detected once. It differs at one base from a far larger clone, so likely a read error. The genes are TRBV12-5 and TRBJ2-1; TRBD2 aligns across 13 bases. J gave up 10 bases and V 2 bases, and 11 bases lay outside the gene matches. CDR3 length: 17 residues. CDR1 and CDR2 from the germline V gene are LGHNT and FRNRAP. CDR3 nucleotides: TGTGCTAGTGGTTTGAGGACTAGCGGGGGCGACTCCTACGAGCAGTTCTTC. Translated, it gives CASGLRTSGGDSYEQFF.

This clonotype was observed many times. In nucleotides, the CDR3 is TGCAGTGCCCTCTCAGGGAATCAGCCCCAGCATTTT. Its protein product is CSALSGNQPQHF. The chain joins TRBV20-1 to TRBJ1-5; maybe TRBD1 (5 bases). This CDR3 spans 12 amino acids. Germline assignment: CDR1 DFQATT and CDR2 SNEGSKA (reference sequence). V lost 6 bases to trimming and J lost 4 bases, with 10 bases between them.

This clonotype was observed many times. This chain uses TRBV29-1 with TRBJ1-1; D is unresolved. CDR1 SQVTM and CDR2 ANQGSEA come from the germline V gene. The CDR3 has 13 amino acids. V shed 4 bases and J shed 6 bases, with 15 bases lying between them. In DNA, the CDR3 is TGCAGCGTTGCAGGACTACCCAAGGCTGAAGCTTTCTTT. It codes for CSVAGLPKAEAFF.

This clonotype has at least ten counts. The chain links TRBV12-3 or TRBV12-4 to TRBJ2-2; no reliable D call. The CDR3 runs 13 residues. Trimming took off 6 bases at V and 7 bases at J, with 12 bases between the two ends. The CDR3 spells CASSLSGSGELFF. CDR3 DNA sequence: TGTGCCAGCAGCTTATCTGGAAGCGGGGAGCTGTTTTTT.

This clonotype was recorded many times. The chain joins TRBV11-2 to TRBJ1-4; tentative D call: TRBD1 (5 bases). From germline, CDR1 is SGHAT and CDR2 FQNNGV. Trimming shortened V by 7 bases and J by 14 bases, and 14 bases separated the two germline ends. CDR3 length equals 11 residues. In DNA, the CDR3 is TGTGCCAGCAATTCGGGGCAGGGCCTGTTTTTT. It codes for CASNSGQGLFF. Using reference TRBV11-2 and TRBJ1-4 for the parts outside the CDR3, the full variable domain is EAGVAQSPRYKIIEKRQSVAFWCNPISGHATLYWYQQILGQGPKLLIQFQNNGVVDDSQLPKDRFSAERLKGVDSTLKIQPAKLEDSAVYLCASNSGQGLFFGSGTQLSVL.

This clonotype was seen only a few times. This sequence joins TRBV15 and TRBJ2-3; 9 nucleotides agree with TRBD2. Germline CDR1 reads LNHNV; CDR2 reads YYDKDF (reference sequence). The CDR3 contains 18 residues. V lost 5 bases and J lost 4; bases outside the gene matches: 16. CDR3 amino acids: CATSSLGPGTSIADTQYF. The CDR3 nucleotides read TGTGCCACCAGCTCCCTTGGCCCCGGGACTAGCATAGCAGATACGCAGTATTTT.

This clonotype was observed a few times. This chain links TRBV20-1 with TRBJ2-3, with 7 bases matching TRBD2. The CDR3 is 13 residues long. Trimming took 6 bases from V and 2 from J; bases not matched to a gene: 5. Per germline, CDR1 DFQATT and CDR2 SNEGSKA (reference sequence). CDR3 DNA: TGCAGTGCCGGGGAGGGGACCACAGATACGCAGTATTTT. It codes for CSAGEGTTDTQYF.

This clonotype was observed a few times. A much larger clone lies one base from this, so it may be a read error. The gene calls are TRBV28 and TRBJ2-7, with D possibly being TRBD1 or TRBD2 (5 bases each). Looked up from germline, CDR1 is MDHEN and CDR2 is SYDVKM. Between the trimmed V and J ends, which lost 2 bases and 5 bases, there was a span of 13 bases. This CDR3 has 14 residues. CDR3 bases: TGTGCCAGCAGTTTAAGGGACGGGGTACACGAGCAGTACTTC. Translating gives CASSLRDGVHEQYF.

The rearrangement uses TRBV2 and TRBJ1-6, with D possibly being TRBD1 (6 bases). The CDR3 spans 15 residues. V was clipped by 4 bases and J by 12 bases, with 19 bases between them. Germline V gene lookup returns CDR1 SNHLY and CDR2 FYNNEI. CDR3 nucleotides: TGTGCCAGCAGTGGGTCCGGGACAAGAAGAGTACCCCTCCACTTT. It codes for CASSGSGTRRVPLHF.

This clonotype was seen only a few times. CDR3 sequence (DNA): TGCAGTGCTCGTACAGGGGTGGTCGGTGAAGCTTTCTTT. This encodes CSARTGVVGEAFF. The genes are TRBV20-1 and TRBJ1-1; 7 bases are shared with TRBD1. V lost 5 bases, J lost 7 bases, and 10 bases stayed unmatched. Germline V lookup: CDR1 DFQATT, CDR2 SNEGSKA (reference sequence). The CDR3 covers 13 residues.

This clonotype was counted many times. This rearrangement joins TRBV7-9 to TRBJ1-1; D is unresolved. Trimming removed 5 bases from V and 5 bases from J, with 6 bases in between. The length of the CDR3 is 11 residues. Looked up from germline, CDR1 is SEHNR and CDR2 is FQNEAQ (reference sequence). CDR3 region: CASSIQTEAFF. In DNA form, the CDR3 reads TGTGCCAGCAGCATCCAGACTGAAGCTTTCTTT.

This clonotype was recorded a few times. The junction differs from germline at one of its ends, possibly a read error. Here the CDR3 reads CANSIGDLRNTEAFF. The CDR3 DNA reads TGTGCCAATAGTATAGGGGATCTCCGGAACACTGAAGCTTTCTTT. The chain joins TRBV19 to TRBJ1-1; tentative D call: TRBD1 (5 bases). The CDR3 consists of 15 residues. CDR1 LNHDA and CDR2 SQIVND come from the germline V gene (reference sequence).

This clonotype was recorded at least ten times. The rearrangement joins TRBV20-1 to TRBJ1-2; 10 nucleotides align to TRBD1. This CDR3 has 17 residues. Germline CDR1 is DFQATT and CDR2 is SNEGSKA (reference sequence). V lost 3 bases and J lost 3; bases outside the gene matches: 13. The chain's CDR3 is CSASTNRQGARYYGYTF. The DNA for the CDR3 is TGCAGTGCTAGTACTAATCGACAGGGGGCGCGGTACTATGGCTACACCTTC.

This clonotype was observed a few times. The chain links TRBV5-5 to TRBJ2-7, with D perhaps matching TRBD1 (6 bases). The CDR3 sequence is 12 residues long. Germline V lookup: CDR1 SGHKS, CDR2 YYEKEE (reference sequence). Trimming shortened V by 0 bases and J by 8 bases, and 9 bases separated the two germline ends. CDR3 coding DNA: TGTGCCAGCAGCTTGGAGGGGGTGAAGCAGTACTTC. It yields the protein CASSLEGVKQYF. Drawing the rest from reference TRBV5-5 and TRBJ2-7, the complete variable domain is DAGVTQSPTHLIKTRGQQVTLRCSPISGHKSVSWYQQVLGQGPQFIFQYYEKEERGRGNFPDRFSARQFPNYSSELNVNALLLGDSALYLCASSLEGVKQYFGPGTRLTVT.

This clonotype was counted only a few times. The chain recombines TRBV6-2 or TRBV6-3 with TRBJ2-3, with 7 bases fitting TRBD2. Trimming at V came to 3 bases and at J to 1 base, leaving 1 base not matched to a gene. CDR1 is MNHEY and CDR2 is SVGEGT in the germline V gene. This CDR3 is built from 14 residues. The CDR3 loop is CASSYTSGTDTQYF. The CDR3 DNA sequence: TGTGCCAGCAGTTATACTAGCGGCACAGATACGCAGTATTTT.

This clonotype was detected ten times or more. The V gene is TRBV7-2, the J gene TRBJ2-7, with D perhaps matching TRBD2 (5 bases). V was clipped by 6 bases and J by 0 bases, with 12 bases between them. In germline, CDR1 is SGHTA, CDR2 FQGNSA. The CDR3 runs to 14 residues. The CDR3 loop is CASSWVGSSYEQYF. DNA for the CDR3: TGTGCCAGCAGTTGGGTTGGGAGCTCCTACGAGCAGTACTTC.

This clonotype was seen ten or more times. J is TRBJ2-7 and V is TRBV2, with TRBD2 matching 12 bases. CDR1 and CDR2 (germline): SNHLY, FYNNEI. The junction had 5 bases not matched to a gene; V was cut back by 5 bases and J by 3 bases. This CDR3 comprises 15 residues. The CDR3 is CASSSLAGGIYEQYF. The CDR3, as DNA: TGTGCCAGCAGTTCTCTAGCGGGGGGGATCTACGAGCAGTACTTC.

This clonotype has a handful of counts. The rearrangement links TRBV5-1 to TRBJ2-7; D may be TRBD1 (6 bases). The length of the CDR3 is 17 residues. V was shortened by 0 bases and J by 0 bases, with 16 bases between the two germline ends. CDR1 is SGHRS and CDR2 is YFSETQ in the germline V gene. The CDR3 reads CASSLAPTGRSSYEQYF. The CDR3 DNA follows: TGCGCCAGCAGCTTGGCCCCGACAGGAAGGAGCTCCTACGAGCAGTACTTC.